This T cell receptor beta chain emerged from a study of blood T cells in healthy people across ages. A sample-barcoded 5' primer and a J-beta primer mix were used in a second PCR of about 7 to 12 cycles. Samples each returned at least 3 million CDR3-containing paired-end reads. MiXCR was run by TCRdb on the 5' RACE reads, yielding one entry per CDR3 protein. Here the sample spans roughly 1,500,000 distinct CDR3 sequences, about 31% being singletons. The V gene's germline CDR1 is LNHDA and CDR2 SQIVND (reference sequence). This CDR3 has 19 amino acids. With V trimmed by 1 base and J by 1 base, 13 bases remained unmatched. As regards this clonotype: Its antigen is unidentified.

Study findings and constraints: In older individuals, TCR beta diversity per million T cells was lower, falling roughly linearly with age. Both naive CD4+ cell counts and diversity were greater in long-lived donors than in aged donors.

This TCR was sampled from a woman aged 25-40 years in good health. V is TRBV19 and J is TRBJ1-5; 7 nucleotides match TRBD1. Sample: blood. The CDR3 nucleotides read TGTGCCAGTAGTATAGGTCCCCGGCCGACAGGGAGGAGCAATCAGCCCCAGCATTTT. This sequence encodes CASSIGPRPTGRSNQPQHF.